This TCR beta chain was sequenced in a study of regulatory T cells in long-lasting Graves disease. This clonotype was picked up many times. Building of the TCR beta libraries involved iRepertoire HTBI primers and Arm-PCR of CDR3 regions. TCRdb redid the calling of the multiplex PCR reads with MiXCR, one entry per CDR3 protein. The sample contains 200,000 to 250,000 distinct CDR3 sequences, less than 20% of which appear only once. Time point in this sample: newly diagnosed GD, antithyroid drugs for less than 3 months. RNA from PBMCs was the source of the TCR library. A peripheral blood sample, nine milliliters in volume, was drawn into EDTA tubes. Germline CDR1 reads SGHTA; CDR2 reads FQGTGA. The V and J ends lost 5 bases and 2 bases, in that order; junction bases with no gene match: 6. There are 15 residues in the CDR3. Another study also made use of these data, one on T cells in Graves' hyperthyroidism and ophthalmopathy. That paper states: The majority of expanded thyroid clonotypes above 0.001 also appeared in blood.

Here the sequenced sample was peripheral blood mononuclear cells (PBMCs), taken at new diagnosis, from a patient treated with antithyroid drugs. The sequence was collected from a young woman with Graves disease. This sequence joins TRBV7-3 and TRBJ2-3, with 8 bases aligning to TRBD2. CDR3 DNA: TGTGCCAGCAGCCTTAGCGGGGTCTACACAGATACGCAGTATTTT. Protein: CASSLSGVYTDTQYF.